The TCR beta chain under discussion was sequenced for a study of vaccination effects on CD4 cells after COVID-19. Before sequencing took place, the ViraFEST assay used viral peptide pools to expand antigen-specific CD4+ T cells. At the end of nine to ten days of culture, CD4+ T cells were isolated. Recipients of the vaccine had no prior SARS-CoV-2 infection and negative nucleocapsid antibodies. IL-2 medium supplanted half the medium on days 3 and 7. Study-level findings and limits: Relatively few convalescent patients took part in the study, which had no early post-infection timepoints. Both infection-induced and vaccine-induced clones contracted markedly at late post-vaccination timepoints.

The trim removed 2 bases at V and 0 bases at J, leaving 11 bases unmatched. The germline CDR1 and CDR2 sequences are SNHLY and FYNNEI. The CDR3 runs 18 residues. Assay: immunoSEQ multiplex PCR; the TCRdb copy retains only in-frame clones and omits some. The repertoire has about 73,000 clones, around 79% of them found once; the top ten carry under 3%. Regarding this clone: Its antigen is still unknown.

The rearrangement joins TRBV2 to TRBJ2-3, with TRBD2 identical over 7 bases. The clonotype was recovered from a human donor who received a COVID-19 vaccine. Sample: CD4+ T cells from PBMCs cultured with HCoV-NL63 spike peptides, taken before COVID-19 vaccination. CDR3 DNA sequence: TGTGCCAGCAGTGAATCAGCGGGGATCCCACCTAGCACAGATACGCAGTATTTT. Residues: CASSESAGIPPSTDTQYF.